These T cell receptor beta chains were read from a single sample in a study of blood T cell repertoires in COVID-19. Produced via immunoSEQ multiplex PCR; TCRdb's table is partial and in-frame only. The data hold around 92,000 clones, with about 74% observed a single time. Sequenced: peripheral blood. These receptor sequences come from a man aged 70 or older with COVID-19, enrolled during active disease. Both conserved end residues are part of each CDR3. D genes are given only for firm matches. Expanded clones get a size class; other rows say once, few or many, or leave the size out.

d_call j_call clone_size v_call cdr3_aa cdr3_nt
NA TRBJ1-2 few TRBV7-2 CASSSRTRPELYGYTF TGTGCCAGCAGCTCTAGGACTCGACCTGAACTCTATGGCTACACCTTC
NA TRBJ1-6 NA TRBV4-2 CASGAGSSYNSPLHF TGTGCCAGCGGGGCGGGGAGCTCCTATAATTCACCCCTCCACTTT
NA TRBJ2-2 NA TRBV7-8 CASSPYRDWAGTGELFF TGTGCCAGCAGCCCGTACAGGGATTGGGCTGGCACCGGGGAGCTGTTTTTT
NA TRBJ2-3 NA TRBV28 CAIMRDTQYF TGTGCCATTATGAGAGATACGCAGTATTTT
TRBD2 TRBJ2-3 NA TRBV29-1 CSAGTSGSTDTQYF TGCAGCGCCGGGACTAGCGGTAGCACAGATACGCAGTATTTT
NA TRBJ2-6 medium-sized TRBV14 CAREFSSGANVLTF TGTGCCAGAGAATTTAGCTCTGGGGCCAACGTCCTGACTTTC
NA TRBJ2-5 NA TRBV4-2 CASSRPGNKETQYF TGTGCCAGCAGCCGACCAGGGAATAAAGAGACCCAGTACTTC
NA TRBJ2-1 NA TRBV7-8 CASSFRANPYNEQFF TGTGCCAGCAGCTTCCGAGCGAACCCCTACAATGAGCAGTTCTTC
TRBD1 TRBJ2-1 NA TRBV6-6 CASSDGTATYNEQFF TGTGCCAGCAGTGACGGGACAGCCACCTACAATGAGCAGTTCTTC
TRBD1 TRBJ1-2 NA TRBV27 CASSRDRDTGYTF TGTGCCAGCAGCCGGGACAGGGATACGGGCTACACCTTC
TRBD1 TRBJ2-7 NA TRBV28 CASRRGTGAYEQYF TGTGCCAGCAGGCGCGGGACAGGGGCCTACGAGCAGTACTTC
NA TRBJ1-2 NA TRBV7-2 CASSLTTRDYGYTF TGTGCCAGCAGCTTAACGACTAGGGACTATGGCTACACCTTC
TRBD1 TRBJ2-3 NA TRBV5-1 CASSLGQGLDTQYF TGCGCCAGCAGCTTAGGACAGGGTTTAGATACGCAGTATTTT
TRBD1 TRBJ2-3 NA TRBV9 CASSVGPGQGTDTQYF TGTGCCAGCAGCGTCGGCCCGGGACAGGGCACAGATACGCAGTATTTT
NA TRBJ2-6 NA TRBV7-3 CASSPGGGVGANVLTF TGTGCCAGCAGCCCCGGCGGAGGAGTTGGGGCCAACGTCCTGACTTTC
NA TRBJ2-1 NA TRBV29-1 CSVEYKGSGRSYNEQFF TGCAGCGTTGAATACAAAGGGAGCGGTCGGTCCTACAATGAGCAGTTCTTC
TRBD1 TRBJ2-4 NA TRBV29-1 CSVEPPPGGNIQYF TGCAGCGTTGAGCCCCCCCCAGGGGGAAACATTCAGTACTTC
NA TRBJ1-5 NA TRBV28 CASSILGWQPQHF TGTGCCAGCAGTATACTCGGTTGGCAGCCCCAGCATTTT
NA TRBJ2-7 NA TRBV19 CASSIDGVLSGEQYF TGTGCCAGTAGTATAGACGGGGTCCTTTCGGGCGAGCAGTACTTC
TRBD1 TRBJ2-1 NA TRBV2 CASKGGTGNNEQFF TGTGCCAGCAAGGGTGGGACAGGGAACAATGAGCAGTTCTTC
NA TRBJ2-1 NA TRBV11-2 CASSSQSGQVGGQFF TGTGCCAGCAGCTCTCAAAGCGGGCAAGTCGGTGGGCAGTTCTTC
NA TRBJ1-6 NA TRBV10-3 CATTFAETRGNSPLHF TGTGCCACCACCTTCGCGGAGACCCGGGGGAATTCACCCCTCCACTTT
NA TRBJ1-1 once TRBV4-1 CASSPPRGHYTEAFF TGCGCCAGCAGCCCCCCCAGAGGGCACTACACTGAAGCTTTCTTT
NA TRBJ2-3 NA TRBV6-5 CASSPGGTDTQYF TGTGCCAGCAGTCCCGGAGGCACAGATACGCAGTATTTT
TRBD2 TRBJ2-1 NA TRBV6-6 CASSRTRRNEQFF TGTGCCAGCAGCCGGACTAGGCGCAATGAGCAGTTCTTC
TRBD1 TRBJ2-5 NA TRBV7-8 CASSFPDRGAQETQYF TGTGCCAGCAGCTTTCCGGACAGGGGGGCTCAAGAGACCCAGTACTTC